The sequence of this T cell receptor (beta chain) was determined in a study of blood T cell repertoires in COVID-19. Across the study: Specimens from acute and convalescent COVID-19 originated in the United States, Italy and Spain. Sample material is recorded as cDNA or gDNA derived from T cells, B-cell-depleted T cells, or PBMCs.

Trimming at V came to 6 bases and at J to 0 bases, leaving 7 bases not matched to a gene. The length of the CDR3 is 16 residues. Germline loops: CDR1 LNHDA, CDR2 SQIVND (reference sequence). Enrolled during active infection, Seattle patients were then followed longitudinally. Authors' methods: Reference gene primer amplification gave nucleated cell count estimates. Here immunoSEQ multiplex PCR was the method, and the copy in TCRdb shows in-frame clones only, minus some. From that table come the V and J calls and clone size; the DNA was used to work out D and trimming. The top ten hold roughly 10% of the sample, which has about 260,000 clones, about 87% seen once.

Source material: peripheral blood. The rearrangement joins TRBV19 to TRBJ2-2; 7 bases are shared with TRBD2. The source of this sequence is a woman in her 70s with COVID-19, enrolled during active disease. The CDR3 loop is CASRGGRQTNTGELFF. CDR3 nucleotides: TGTGCCAGTAGGGGAGGGCGACAGACGAACACCGGGGAGCTGTTTTTT.